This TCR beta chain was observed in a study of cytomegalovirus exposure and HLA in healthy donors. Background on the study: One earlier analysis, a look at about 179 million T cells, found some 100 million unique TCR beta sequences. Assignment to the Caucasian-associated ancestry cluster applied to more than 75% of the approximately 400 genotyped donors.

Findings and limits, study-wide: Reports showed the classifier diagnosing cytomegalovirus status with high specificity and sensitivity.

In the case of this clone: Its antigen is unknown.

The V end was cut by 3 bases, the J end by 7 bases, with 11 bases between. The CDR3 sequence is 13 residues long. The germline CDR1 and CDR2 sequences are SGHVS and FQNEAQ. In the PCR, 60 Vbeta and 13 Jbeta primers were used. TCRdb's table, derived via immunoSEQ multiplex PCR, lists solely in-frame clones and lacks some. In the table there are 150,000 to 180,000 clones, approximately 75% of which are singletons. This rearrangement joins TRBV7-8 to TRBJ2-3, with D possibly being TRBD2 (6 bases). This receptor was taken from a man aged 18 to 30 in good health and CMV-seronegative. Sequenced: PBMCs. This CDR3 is CASSLAEGNTQYF. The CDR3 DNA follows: TGTGCCAGCAGCTTGGCGGAGGGCAATACGCAGTATTTT.